One and the same sample provided the 10 T cell receptor beta chains below, sequenced in a study of T cell repertoires in cytomegalovirus infection. TCRdb re-derived calls from the reads in MiXCR, one entry per CDR3 protein. The sample records about 490,000 distinct CDR3 sequences, more than 15% being singletons. The sample consisted of CD8+ T cells from PBMCs. Source of these receptors: a human donor in good health (CMV status not recorded). Some clones in this sample may be carry-over from other donors' samples.

This clonotype has a count of ten or more. V usage is TRBV28 and J usage is TRBJ2-1; the D is unclear. V was pared by 3 bases and J by 7 bases, with 13 bases between. Germline values: CDR1 MDHEN, CDR2 SYDVKM. CDR3 length equals 14 residues. The CDR3, as DNA: TGTGCCAGCAGTTTTCGGCAGGTTAAGAATGAGCAGTTCTTC. This codes for CASSFRQVKNEQFF.

The J gene is TRBJ2-1, the V gene TRBV9; tentatively, D is TRBD1 or TRBD2 (6 bases each). This CDR3 spans 13 amino acids. V was pared by 3 bases and J by 7 bases, with 11 bases between. Germline values: CDR1 SGDLS, CDR2 YYNGEE. The CDR3 DNA sequence: TGTGCCAGCAGCGAAGGGGGGTTGAATGAGCAGTTCTTC. This codes for CASSEGGLNEQFF.

The sample holds many counts of this clonotype. The V call is TRBV12-3 or TRBV12-4, the J call TRBJ1-2; D remains ambiguous. This CDR3 has 15 residues. V lost 5 bases, J lost 4 bases, and 17 bases lay in between. The CDR3 loop reads CASSGSTGALYGYTF. The CDR3 coding sequence is TGTGCCAGCAGTGGTTCGACGGGAGCCCTCTATGGCTACACCTTC.

This clonotype was picked up one time. V gene TRBV9 combines with J gene TRBJ2-3, with D possibly matching TRBD2 (6 bases). V lost 4 bases, J lost 0 bases, and 12 bases lay in between. CDR3 length equals 15 residues. Germline CDR1 reads SGDLS; CDR2 reads YYNGEE. The CDR3 nucleotides are TGTGCCAGCAGCCCTCGGGACTTGAGCACAGATACGCAGTATTTT. Amino acid sequence: CASSPRDLSTDTQYF.

The sample holds many counts of this clonotype. J is TRBJ2-3 and V is TRBV28, with a tentative D call TRBD2 (5 bases). CDR1 and CDR2 (germline): MDHEN, SYDVKM. Trimming shortened V by 6 bases and J by 0 bases, and 13 bases separated the two germline ends. The CDR3 covers 15 residues. The CDR3 sequence: CASSRGSGSTDTQYF. The CDR3 coding sequence is TGTGCCAGCAGCCGAGGGAGCGGTAGCACAGATACGCAGTATTTT.

This clonotype was recorded many times. For the CDR3, the DNA is TGTGCCAGCAGCTCGCAGGGGAGGTCCTACGAGCAGTACTTC. It translates to CASSSQGRSYEQYF. This chain uses TRBV7-9 with TRBJ2-7; D is perhaps TRBD1 or TRBD2 (6 bases each). The CDR3 runs 14 residues. V lost 4 bases and J lost 1, with 11 bases in between. The germline gives CDR1 SEHNR, CDR2 FQNEAQ (reference sequence).

Written as DNA, the CDR3 is TGTGCCAGCTCACCCTACGACAGGGCCGAGCAGTACTTC. The encoded protein is CASSPYDRAEQYF. The J gene is TRBJ2-7, the V gene TRBV18, with 7 bases matching TRBD1. In germline, CDR1 is KGHSH, CDR2 LQKENI. The CDR3 has 13 residues. Trimming at V came to 3 bases and at J to 6 bases, leaving 5 bases not matched to a gene.

The V and J genes are TRBV15 and TRBJ2-1; D possibly uses TRBD1 or TRBD2 (5 bases each). This CDR3 region has 14 residues. V was clipped by 4 bases and J by 1 base, with 8 bases between them. In germline, CDR1 is LNHNV, CDR2 YYDKDF (reference sequence). The CDR3 sequence: CATSTGTSYNEQFF. The CDR3 DNA sequence: TGTGCCACCAGCACCGGGACGTCCTACAATGAGCAGTTCTTC. The variable domain in full, with the rest retrieved from reference TRBV15 and TRBJ2-1, is DAMVIQNPRYQVTQFGKPVTLSCSQTLNHNVMYWYQQKSSQAPKLLFHYYDKDFNNEADTPDNFQSRRPNTSFCFLDIRSPGLGDTAMYLCATSTGTSYNEQFFGPGTRLTVL.

Notes on this clonotype: One end of the junction is discordant with germline, which a read error may explain. The genes are TRBV5-5 and TRBJ2-1; TRBD2 matches 11 bases. CDR3 length equals 14 residues. Germline CDR1 reads SGHKS; CDR2 reads YYEKEE (reference sequence). CDR3 amino acids: CTSSARTSGNEQFF. The CDR3 DNA reads TGTACCAGCAGCGCTCGGACTAGCGGGAATGAGCAGTTCTTC.

In its sample, this clonotype was seen many times. The rearrangement uses TRBV7-6 and TRBJ2-2; TRBD2 agrees at 7 bases. The CDR3 runs 17 residues. V trimming: 2 bases; J trimming: 0 bases; junction bases outside the gene matches: 6. CDR1 SGHVS and CDR2 FNYEAQ come from the germline V gene. The CDR3 DNA reads as TGTGCCAGCAGCTTACCTAGCGGCAGTACGAACACCGGGGAGCTGTTTTTT. It encodes CASSLPSGSTNTGELFF.